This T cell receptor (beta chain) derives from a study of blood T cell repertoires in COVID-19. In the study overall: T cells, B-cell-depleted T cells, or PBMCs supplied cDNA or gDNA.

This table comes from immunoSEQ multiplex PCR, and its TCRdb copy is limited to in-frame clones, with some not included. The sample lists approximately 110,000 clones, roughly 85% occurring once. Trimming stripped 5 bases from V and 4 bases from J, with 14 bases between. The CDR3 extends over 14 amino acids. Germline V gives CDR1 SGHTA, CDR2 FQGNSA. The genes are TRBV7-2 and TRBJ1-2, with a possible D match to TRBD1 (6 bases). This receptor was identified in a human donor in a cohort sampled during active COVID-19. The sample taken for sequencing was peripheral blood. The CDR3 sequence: CASSPGPGVYGYTF. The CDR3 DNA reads TGTGCCAGCAGCCCAGGCCCAGGGGTCTATGGCTACACCTTC.